This TCR beta chain was obtained from a study of cytomegalovirus exposure and HLA in healthy donors. General observations from the study: A later analysis linked a missense DCLRE1C variant to TCR beta V- and J-gene trimming. DRB1 showed the most TCR associations and HLA-C the fewest in a later analysis, as rates varied by HLA locus. Altogether, 164 TCR beta chains were recorded as cytomegalovirus-associated. There were several of the most significant clusters that appeared linked to common viral pathogens in a later analysis.

As to this clone: Its antigen remains unknown.

This CDR3 is 14 amino acids long. Germline loops: CDR1 SGHRS, CDR2 YFSETQ. Losses at the gene ends were 4 bases for V and 4 bases for J; bases not matched to a gene: 4. Use of 60 Vbeta and 13 Jbeta primers characterized the PCR. TCRdb keeps only in-frame clones here, not all; method: immunoSEQ multiplex PCR. Of about 140,000 clones in the sample, around 83% were seen once. The receptor comes from a man aged 35 to 55 in good health and CMV-seropositive. The chain couples TRBV5-1 to TRBJ2-7; 11 bases agree with TRBD2. The specimen sequenced was PBMCs. CDR3 sequence (DNA): TGCGCCAGCAGCAGGGGGACTAGCGGTTACGAGCAGTACTTC. Protein sequence: CASSRGTSGYEQYF.